The clone carrying this T cell receptor (beta chain) was counted only a few times. This record belongs to a study of blood T cell repertoires in COVID-19. Study processing details: Scientists estimated how many nucleated cells there were by amplifying reference gene primers. Libraries were prepared by immunoSEQ multiplex PCR; TCRdb keeps only in-frame clonotypes and omits some of them. Clone size and V and J calls were adopted from that table, with D and trimming inferred from the DNA. The sample lists 110,000 or so clones, 80% to 90% seen once, with less than 3.5% in the top ten. The receptor's source is a man aged 35-49 years with acute or convalescent COVID-19. Source material: peripheral blood.

This chain's CDR3 is CAWSRLGSLAGEPTDTQYF. The CDR3 DNA reads TGTGCCTGGAGTCGCCTAGGGAGTCTAGCGGGGGAACCCACAGATACGCAGTATTTT. The chain is built from TRBV30 and TRBJ2-3; 10 nucleotides agree with TRBD2. The CDR3 sequence is 19 residues long. V shed 2 bases, J shed 2 bases, and the junction held 16 bases outside the gene matches. Germline CDR1 reads GTSNPN; CDR2 reads SVGIG (reference sequence).